The entry below describes one T cell receptor beta chain. No antigen is known for it. These data belong to a study of cytomegalovirus exposure and HLA in healthy donors. Study details: The early release's HLA-typed donors yielded 78 million or so unique TCRs.

Overall study findings and caveats: With DRB1 most and HLA-C fewest, TCR association rates differed between HLA loci in a later analysis. The authors enumerated some 160 TCR beta chains as linked to cytomegalovirus. TCR beta sequences reportedly predicted most subjects' HLA-A and HLA-B alleles accurately.

The germline gives CDR1 SGHRS, CDR2 YFSETQ. The CDR3 is made up of 16 amino acids. V trimming: 2 bases; J trimming: 7 bases; junction bases outside the gene matches: 10. PCR primers comprised 60 Vbeta and 13 Jbeta primers. Repertoires were generated with immunoSEQ multiplex PCR, while TCRdb's copy carries only in-frame clones and drops some. Seen here are roughly 120,000 clones, 67% observed once, and the top ten hold roughly 8.7%. What was sequenced was PBMCs. The genes are TRBV5-1 and TRBJ2-1; 9 nucleotides line up with TRBD2. This receptor was identified in a man aged 18-30 years in good health and CMV-seropositive. CDR3 nucleotides: TGCGCCAGCAGCTTAATCCCCGGGACTAGCTTGAATGAGCAGTTCTTC. This encodes CASSLIPGTSLNEQFF.